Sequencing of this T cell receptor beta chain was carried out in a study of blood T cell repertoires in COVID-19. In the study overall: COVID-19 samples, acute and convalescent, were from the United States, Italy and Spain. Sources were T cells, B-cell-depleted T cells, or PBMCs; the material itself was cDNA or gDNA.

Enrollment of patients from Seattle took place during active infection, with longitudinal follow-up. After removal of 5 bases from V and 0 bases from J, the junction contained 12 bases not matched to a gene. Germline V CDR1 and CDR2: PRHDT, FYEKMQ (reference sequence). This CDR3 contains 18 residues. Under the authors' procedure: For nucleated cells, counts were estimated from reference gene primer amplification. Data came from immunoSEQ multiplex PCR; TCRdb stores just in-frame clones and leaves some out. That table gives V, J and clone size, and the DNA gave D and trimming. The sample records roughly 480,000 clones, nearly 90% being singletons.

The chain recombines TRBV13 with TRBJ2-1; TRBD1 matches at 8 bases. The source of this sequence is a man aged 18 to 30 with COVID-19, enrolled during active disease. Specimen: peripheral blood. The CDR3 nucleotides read TGTGCCAGCAGCCCTTCAGAAGGGGACAGGAGCTCCTACAATGAGCAGTTCTTC. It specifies CASSPSEGDRSSYNEQFF.